This entry is about one T cell receptor beta chain. TCRdb's table, derived via immunoSEQ multiplex PCR, lists solely in-frame clones and lacks some. The sample records around 180,000 clones, approximately 90% being singletons. From germline, CDR1 is MNHNS and CDR2 SASEGT. This CDR3 comprises 15 residues. V was shortened by 3 bases and J by 4 bases, with 13 bases between the two germline ends. This entry is derived from a study of radiation and T cells in renal cell carcinoma. Time point indicated: blood 4 weeks post-SBRT, at nephrectomy. The treatment denotes: 15 Gy SBRT to primary tumor, nephrectomy 4 weeks later.

The TCR was taken from a woman aged 45 to 65 with renal cell carcinoma. Sequenced material: blood, taken from a patient whose treatment included radiotherapy and nephrectomy. V is TRBV6-1 and J is TRBJ1-5; the D gene is possibly TRBD1 (5 bases). CDR3 region: CASSEMRAGNQPQHF. The CDR3 DNA reads TGTGCCAGCAGTGAGATGAGGGCAGGGAATCAGCCCCAGCATTTT.